This T cell receptor beta chain was sequenced in a study of T cells in Graves' hyperthyroidism and ophthalmopathy. This CDR3 region has 14 residues. V was clipped by 1 base and J by 5 bases, with 9 bases between them. The V gene's germline CDR1 is SEHNR and CDR2 FQNEAQ (reference sequence). Amplified regions were TCR beta CDR3 sequences from RNA transcripts. First-round RT-PCR targeting the TCR CDR3 was performed with the HTBI primer set. From the multiplex PCR reads, TCRdb called clonotypes with MiXCR, one entry per CDR3 protein. Of 600,000 to 650,000 distinct CDR3 sequences listed, 15% to 20% are singletons. This clonotype was detected a few times.

The chain employs TRBV7-9 and TRBJ1-3; D may be TRBD1 (6 bases). Sequences were obtained from blood. The clonotype originates from a woman aged 30 to 39 with Graves' hyperthyroidism. DNA of the CDR3: TGTGCCAGCAGCTTAGGGGACACCCGAAACACCATATATTTT. It specifies CASSLGDTRNTIYF.